Below, 26 T cell receptor beta chains from the same sample are listed, as sequenced in a study of T cell responses to AZD1222 COVID-19 vaccine. The method was immunoSEQ multiplex PCR; TCRdb's version includes in-frame clones alone and lacks a portion of them. The data contain roughly 98,000 clones, roughly 84% of them singletons. The specimen was peripheral blood, collected 28 days after the second AZD1222 dose. Receptor source: an adult who received the AZD1222 COVID-19 vaccine.

V and J are TRBV5-4 and TRBJ1-1; TRBD1 agrees at 7 bases. The CDR3 is 16 amino acids. Germline assignment: CDR1 SGHNT and CDR2 YYREEE (reference sequence). V gave up 4 bases and J gave up 0 bases; unmatched junction bases: 9. DNA for the CDR3: TGTGCCAGCAGCCGCGGGGGAACAGGGGTGAACACTGAAGCTTTCTTT. Translating it yields CASSRGGTGVNTEAFF.

This clone was found a few times. The CDR3 protein is CASSPAADRAPNTEAFF. As DNA, the CDR3 is TGTGCCAGCTCACCAGCGGCGGACAGGGCGCCGAACACTGAAGCTTTCTTT. This sequence joins TRBV18 and TRBJ1-1; TRBD1 aligns across 8 bases. The V segment lost 2 bases and the J segment 1 base; nucleotides outside the gene matches: 9. The CDR3 consists of 17 residues. The germline V gene encodes CDR1 KGHSH and CDR2 LQKENI.

This clone was counted between two and nine times. The chain uses TRBV4-1 and TRBJ1-1; the match to TRBD1 covers 7 bases. The CDR3 runs to 13 residues. V shed 3 bases and J 7 bases; nucleotides not matched to a gene: 5. CDR1 MGHRA and CDR2 YSYEKL come from the germline V gene. CDR3 DNA: TGCGCCAGCAGCCAGCTTGGGACAGATGAAGCTTTCTTT. Its translation is CASSQLGTDEAFF.

The chain has TRBV4-3 and TRBJ1-1; the match to TRBD1 covers 12 bases. In germline, CDR1 is LGHNA, CDR2 YSLEER. The CDR3 totals 16 residues. Unmatched junction bases numbered 7, after V lost 4 bases and J lost 4 bases. The CDR3 is CASSPGTGGLGTEAFF. The CDR3 bases are TGCGCCAGCAGCCCCGGGACAGGGGGCCTGGGCACTGAAGCTTTCTTT.

The chain employs TRBV5-1 and TRBJ1-1; TRBD1 might be the D (5 bases). Germline CDR1 SGHRS, CDR2 YFSETQ. V was shortened by 0 bases and J by 2 bases, with 14 bases between the two germline ends. CDR3 length: 16 residues. CDR3 loop: CASSLVGGGANTEAFF. CDR3 nucleotides: TGCGCCAGCAGCTTGGTAGGCGGTGGGGCTAACACTGAAGCTTTCTTT. The full variable domain, its missing parts supplied by reference TRBV5-1 and TRBJ1-1, is KAGVTQTPRYLIKTRGQQVTLSCSPISGHRSVSWYQQTPGQGLQFLFEYFSETQRNKGNFPGRFSGRQFSNSRSEMNVSTLELGDSALYLCASSLVGGGANTEAFFGQGTRLTVV.

The V call is TRBV9, the J call TRBJ1-6; D might be TRBD1 (5 bases). Germline CDR1 reads SGDLS; CDR2 reads YYNGEE. Trimming left V 1 base short and J 8 bases short, with 10 bases between. This CDR3 spans 14 amino acids. The CDR3 sequence: CASSVSGADSPLHF. The CDR3, as DNA: TGTGCCAGCAGCGTATCCGGGGCTGATTCACCCCTCCACTTT.

The chain employs TRBV19 and TRBJ1-1; D may be TRBD1 (6 bases). Trimming pared 5 bases from V and 0 bases from J, leaving 13 bases between. This CDR3 contains 15 residues. CDR1 is LNHDA, CDR2 SQIVND, per germline (reference sequence). CDR3 region: CASSPRTDMNTEAFF. CDR3 coding DNA: TGTGCCAGTAGTCCCCGGACAGATATGAACACTGAAGCTTTCTTT.

The chain links TRBV5-1 to TRBJ1-1; the D gene is possibly TRBD1 (5 bases). Trimming stripped 1 base from V and 5 bases from J, with 9 bases between. The germline V gene encodes CDR1 SGHRS and CDR2 YFSETQ. This CDR3 contains 13 residues. CDR3 nucleotide sequence: TGCGCCAGCAGCTTGCAGGGAGAGACTGAAGCTTTCTTT. This sequence encodes CASSLQGETEAFF.

The CDR3 nucleotides are TGTGCCAGCAGCTTAACAGGGGGAGCCTCCTACGAGCAGTACTTC. Translation gives CASSLTGGASYEQYF. This chain connects TRBV7-2 to TRBJ2-7; 8 positions match TRBD1. This CDR3 is built from 15 residues. CDR1 SGHTA and CDR2 FQGNSA come from the germline V gene. V shed 2 bases and J 0 bases; nucleotides not matched to a gene: 3.

This clone showed up just once. The chain links TRBV5-4 to TRBJ1-2; possibly TRBD1 for D (5 bases). From germline, CDR1 is SGHNT and CDR2 YYREEE (reference sequence). Trimming removed 6 bases at V and 2 bases at J, with 14 bases between. This CDR3 comprises 14 residues. CDR3 sequence (DNA): TGTGCCAGCAATGGTGGGGGAACAAACTATGGCTACACCTTC. Its translation: CASNGGGTNYGYTF.

The gene calls are TRBV15 and TRBJ2-7; a weak D match, TRBD2 (6 bases). The CDR3 spans 14 residues. Germline V gene data show CDR1 as LNHNV and CDR2 as YYDKDF (reference sequence). The V and J ends lost 1 base and 0 bases respectively, with 7 bases between them. As DNA, the CDR3 is TGTGCCACCAGCAGAGGGGGGGACTCCTACGAGCAGTACTTC. The encoded protein is CATSRGGDSYEQYF.

The gene calls are TRBV7-9 and TRBJ1-2; D is perhaps TRBD1 (5 bases). V lost 3 bases and J lost 8, with 10 bases in between. This CDR3 contains 12 residues. The germline gives CDR1 SEHNR, CDR2 FQNEAQ (reference sequence). The CDR3 DNA sequence: TGTGCCAGCAGCTTGGGGGGAGACGGCTACACCTTC. Translated, it gives CASSLGGDGYTF.

The chain links TRBV21-1 to TRBJ1-1. TRBV21-1 is a pseudogene segment. This CDR3 contains 15 residues. The CDR3 sequence: CASSAPPGKNTEAFF. The CDR3 nucleotides are TGTGCCAGCAGCGCCCCTCCCGGCAAGAACACTGAAGCTTTCTTT.

For the CDR3, the DNA is TGCAGCGCTAAGGCCAGCATGAACACTGAAGCTTTCTTT. Translation gives CSAKASMNTEAFF. The rearrangement links TRBV29-1 to TRBJ1-1; D is unresolved. The CDR3 covers 13 residues. CDR1 and CDR2 from the germline V gene are SQVTM and ANQGSEA. V lost 7 bases and J lost 0, with 12 bases in between.

This clone was observed a single time. The V and J genes are TRBV18 and TRBJ1-1; no reliable D call. V gave up 6 bases and J gave up 1 base, with 15 bases separating them. Germline CDR1 reads KGHSH; CDR2 reads LQKENI. The CDR3 runs to 15 residues. CDR3 sequence: CASSTRWAENTEAFF. CDR3 in DNA: TGTGCCAGCTCCACACGATGGGCGGAGAACACTGAAGCTTTCTTT.

The chain recombines TRBV18 with TRBJ1-2; D perhaps matches TRBD1 (6 bases). Trimming removed 1 base at V and 6 bases at J, with 12 bases between. Germline CDR1 and CDR2: KGHSH and LQKENI. The CDR3 totals 14 residues. The CDR3 loop reads CASSPLPEGDGYTF. CDR3 nucleotide sequence: TGTGCCAGCTCACCACTCCCCGAGGGGGATGGCTACACCTTC.

The CDR3 bases are TGCGCCAGCAGTGTGAGGGGTGGAACAGATACGCAGTATTTT. Translated: CASSVRGGTDTQYF. The J gene is TRBJ2-3, the V gene TRBV10-1; either TRBD1 or TRBD2 may fit D (5 bases each). Trimming removed 4 bases at V and 3 bases at J, with 11 bases between. This CDR3 has 14 residues. Germline CDR1 and CDR2: WNHNN and SYGVQD (reference sequence).

This chain links TRBV5-1 with TRBJ1-1, with TRBD1 matching 7 bases. CDR1 and CDR2 (germline): SGHRS, YFSETQ. This CDR3 region has 11 residues. V dropped 7 bases and J dropped 11; count of bases not matched to a gene: 8. CDR3 DNA sequence: TGCGCCAGCGCATCGACAGGGTATGCTTTCTTT. This sequence encodes CASASTGYAFF.

The chain links TRBV9 to TRBJ1-1, with D maybe TRBD1 (6 bases). The CDR3 totals 15 residues. V lost 0 bases to trimming and J lost 0 bases, with 9 bases between them. Germline V gives CDR1 SGDLS, CDR2 YYNGEE. For the CDR3, the DNA is TGTGCCAGCAGCGTAGGAGGGGGGATGAACACTGAAGCTTTCTTT. It specifies CASSVGGGMNTEAFF.

This sequence joins TRBV5-3 and TRBJ1-2, with D possibly TRBD1 on 6 matching bases. TRBV5-3 belongs to the ORF category, with a function that is uncertain. V dropped 4 bases and J dropped 5 bases, with 21 bases sitting between them. The CDR3 has 16 amino acids. CDR3 loop: CARSPVGTPSDYGYTF. CDR3 sequence (DNA): TGTGCCAGAAGCCCCGTGGGGACACCTTCCGATTATGGCTACACCTTC.

This sequence joins TRBV7-9 and TRBJ2-2, with D perhaps TRBD2 (5 bases). This CDR3 region has 16 residues. Trimming took 4 bases from V and 1 from J, leaving 13 bases between them. Germline V lookup: CDR1 SEHNR, CDR2 FQNEAQ (reference sequence). CDR3 protein: CASSSVPGGNTGELFF. CDR3 coding DNA: TGTGCCAGCAGCTCCGTGCCCGGAGGGAACACCGGGGAGCTGTTTTTT.

This rearrangement joins TRBV19 to TRBJ1-2, with a tentative D call TRBD1 (6 bases). Germline V CDR1 and CDR2: LNHDA, SQIVND (reference sequence). This CDR3 region has 13 residues. The V end lost 7 bases, the J end lost 2 bases, and 11 bases lay between the germline ends. CDR3 nucleotides: TGTGCCAGTAAATACAGGGAGAACTATGGCTACACCTTC. Translating it yields CASKYRENYGYTF.

This clone has only one observation. This rearrangement joins TRBV4-1 to TRBJ1-5, with D uncertain. Germline-derived CDR1 and CDR2 are MGHRA and YSYEKL. The CDR3 sequence is 14 residues long. The V end lost 1 base, the J end lost 0 bases, and 4 bases lay between the germline ends. As DNA, the CDR3 is TGCGCCAGCAGCCAAGCTTATAGCAATCAGCCCCAGCATTTT. Protein sequence: CASSQAYSNQPQHF.

The rearrangement links TRBV29-1 to TRBJ2-1, with D possibly matching TRBD1 (6 bases). CDR3 length: 12 residues. Trimming shortened V by 4 bases and J by 6 bases, and 10 bases separated the two germline ends. Germline CDR1 SQVTM, CDR2 ANQGSEA. CDR3 DNA sequence: TGCAGCGTTGGGCAAGGGGGCAATGAGCAGTTCTTC. Its translation is CSVGQGGNEQFF.

This chain connects TRBV28 to TRBJ2-3; weak D call: TRBD2 (6 bases). Germline V gene lookup returns CDR1 MDHEN and CDR2 SYDVKM. Trimming left V 7 bases short and J 9 bases short, with 23 bases between. This CDR3 is 15 amino acids long. Here the CDR3 reads CASTPGLGNLGTQYF. CDR3 sequence (DNA): TGTGCCAGCACTCCGGGACTCGGCAATTTAGGAACGCAGTATTTT.

The chain uses TRBV6-1 and TRBJ1-5, with D maybe TRBD1 (5 bases). CDR1 MNHNS and CDR2 SASEGT come from the germline V gene. Deletions cut 3 bases from V and 6 bases from J, with 12 bases between. This CDR3 has 14 residues. In nucleotides, the CDR3 is TGTGCCAGCAGTGACGGGGGATCCAGTCAGCCCCAGCATTTT. Amino acid sequence: CASSDGGSSQPQHF.